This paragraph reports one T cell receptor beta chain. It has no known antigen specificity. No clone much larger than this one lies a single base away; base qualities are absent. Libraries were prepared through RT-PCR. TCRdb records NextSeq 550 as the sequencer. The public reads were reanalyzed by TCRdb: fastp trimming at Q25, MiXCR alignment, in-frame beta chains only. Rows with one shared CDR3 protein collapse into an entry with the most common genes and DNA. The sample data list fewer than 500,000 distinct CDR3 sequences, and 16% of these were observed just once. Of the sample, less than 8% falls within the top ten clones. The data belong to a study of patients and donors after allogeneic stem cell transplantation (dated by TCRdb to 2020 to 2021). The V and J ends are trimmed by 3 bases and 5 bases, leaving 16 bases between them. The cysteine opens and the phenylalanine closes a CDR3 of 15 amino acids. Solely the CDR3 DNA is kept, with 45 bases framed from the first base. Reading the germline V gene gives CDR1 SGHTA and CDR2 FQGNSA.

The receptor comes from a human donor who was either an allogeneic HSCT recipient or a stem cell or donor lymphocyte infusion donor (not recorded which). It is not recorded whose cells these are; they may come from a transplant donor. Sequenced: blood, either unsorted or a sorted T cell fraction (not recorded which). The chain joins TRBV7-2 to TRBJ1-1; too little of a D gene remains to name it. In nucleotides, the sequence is TGTGCCAGCAGCTTTAGCCCGACGGGAGGGACTGAAGCTTTCTTT. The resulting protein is CASSFSPTGGTEAFF.